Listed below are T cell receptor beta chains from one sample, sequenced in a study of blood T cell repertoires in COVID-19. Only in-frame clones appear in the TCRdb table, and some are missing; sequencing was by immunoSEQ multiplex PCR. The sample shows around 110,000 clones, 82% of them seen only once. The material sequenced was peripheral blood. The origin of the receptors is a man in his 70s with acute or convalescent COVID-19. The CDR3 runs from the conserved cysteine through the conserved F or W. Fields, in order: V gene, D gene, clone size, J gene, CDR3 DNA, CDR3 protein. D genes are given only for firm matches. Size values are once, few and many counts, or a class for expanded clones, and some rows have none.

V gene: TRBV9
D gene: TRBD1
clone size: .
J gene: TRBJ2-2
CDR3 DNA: TGTGCCAGCAGCGCCTGGACAGGGGGGTCCGGGGAGCTGTTTTTT
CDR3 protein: CASSAWTGGSGELFF

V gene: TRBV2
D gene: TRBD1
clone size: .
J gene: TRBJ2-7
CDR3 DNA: TGTGCCAGCAGTGTGCAGGGGGCTGCGGGCGAGCAGTACTTC
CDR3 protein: CASSVQGAAGEQYF

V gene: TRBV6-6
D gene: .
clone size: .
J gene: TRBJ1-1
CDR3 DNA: TGTGCCAGCAGCATCGACAGGACGGGGATCACTGAAGCTTTCTTT
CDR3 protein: CASSIDRTGITEAFF

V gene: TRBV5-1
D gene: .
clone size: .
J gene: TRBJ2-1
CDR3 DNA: TGCGCCAGCAGCTTCGGGCAGGGGTCCAATGAGCAGTTCTTC
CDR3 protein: CASSFGQGSNEQFF

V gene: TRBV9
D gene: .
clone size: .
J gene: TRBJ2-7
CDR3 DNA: TGTGCCAGCAGCGTAGAGGCGGGTAGCTCCTACGAGCAGTACTTC
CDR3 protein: CASSVEAGSSYEQYF

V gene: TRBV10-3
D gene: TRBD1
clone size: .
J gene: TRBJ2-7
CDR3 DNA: TGTGCCCCCTCGCGGGGCCCGGGACAGGAAGTACACGAGCAGTACTTC
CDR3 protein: CAPSRGPGQEVHEQYF

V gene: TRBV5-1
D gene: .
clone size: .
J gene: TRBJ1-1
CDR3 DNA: TGCGCCAGCAGCTTCGGAGGGATGAACACTGAAGCTTTCTTT
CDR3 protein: CASSFGGMNTEAFF

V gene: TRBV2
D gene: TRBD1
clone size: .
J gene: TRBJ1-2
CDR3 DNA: TGTGCCAGCAGTGAAGCTAGGACAGGGGTAAACTATGGCTACACCTTC
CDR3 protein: CASSEARTGVNYGYTF

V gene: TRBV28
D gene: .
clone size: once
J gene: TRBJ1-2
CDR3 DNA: TGTGCCAGCAGTTTAAACAGGCTGGGGGGCTACACCTTC
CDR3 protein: CASSLNRLGGYTF

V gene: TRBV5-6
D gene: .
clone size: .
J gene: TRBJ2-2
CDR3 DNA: TGTGCCAGCAGCTTCCGGCCGACAACCGGGGAGCTGTTTTTT
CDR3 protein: CASSFRPTTGELFF

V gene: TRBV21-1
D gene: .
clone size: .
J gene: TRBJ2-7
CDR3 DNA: TGTGCCAGCAGCAAATCTGCTAGCGGGGGGGATTACAATATCCTACGAGGGCAGTACTTC
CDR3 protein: CASSKSASGGDYNILRGQYF

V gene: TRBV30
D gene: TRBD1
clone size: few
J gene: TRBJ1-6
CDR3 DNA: TGTGCCGGAGGGGGCTTCAATTCACCCCTCCACTTT
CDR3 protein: CAGGGFNSPLHF

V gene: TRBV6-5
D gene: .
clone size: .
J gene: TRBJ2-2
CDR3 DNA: TGTGCCACCCGACGGGGGGCAGGTAACACCGGGGAGCTGTTTTTT
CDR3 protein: CATRRGAGNTGELFF

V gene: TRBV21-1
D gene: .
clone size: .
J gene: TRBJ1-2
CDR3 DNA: TGTGCCAGCAGCAAAGCATGGGGACAGGGTTTCACTAACTATGGCTACACCTTC
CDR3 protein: CASSKAWGQGFTNYGYTF

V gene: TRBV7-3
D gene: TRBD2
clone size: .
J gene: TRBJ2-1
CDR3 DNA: TGTGCCAGCAGCCCCGGGACTAGTTTCGATGAGCAGTTCTTC
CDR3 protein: CASSPGTSFDEQFF

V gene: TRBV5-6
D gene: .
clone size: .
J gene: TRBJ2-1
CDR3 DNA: TGTGCCAGCAGACCTTGGGGGGGCGCCTACAATGAGCAGTTCTTC
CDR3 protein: CASRPWGGAYNEQFF

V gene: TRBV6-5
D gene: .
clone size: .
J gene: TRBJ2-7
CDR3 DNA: TGTGCCAGCAGGACTACACAGGGCTACGAGCAGTACTTC
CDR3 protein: CASRTTQGYEQYF

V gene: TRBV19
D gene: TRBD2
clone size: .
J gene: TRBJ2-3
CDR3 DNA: TGTGCCAGTAGTATAAAAGCGGGGGGAAGCACAGATACGCAGTATTTT
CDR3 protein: CASSIKAGGSTDTQYF

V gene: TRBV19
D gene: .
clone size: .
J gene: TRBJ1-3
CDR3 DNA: TGTGCCAGTAGTATACTAACCTCTGGAAACACCATATATTTT
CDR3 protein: CASSILTSGNTIYF

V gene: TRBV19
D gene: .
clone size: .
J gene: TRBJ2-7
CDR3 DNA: TGTGCCAGTAGTATAGGAGACAGCTCCTACGAGCAGTACTTC
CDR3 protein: CASSIGDSSYEQYF

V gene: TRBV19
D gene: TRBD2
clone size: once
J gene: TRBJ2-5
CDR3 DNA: TGTGCCAGTAGCCCTGGACTAGCGCGACAAGAGACCCAGTACTTC
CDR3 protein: CASSPGLARQETQYF

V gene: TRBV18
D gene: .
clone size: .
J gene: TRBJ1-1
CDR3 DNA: TGTGCCAGCTCAATCTCCGGACAGACGAACACTGAAGCTTTCTTT
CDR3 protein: CASSISGQTNTEAFF

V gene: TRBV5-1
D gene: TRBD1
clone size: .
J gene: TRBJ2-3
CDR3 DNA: TGCGCCAGCAGCCCGACCGGACAGGGAGATACGCAGTATTTT
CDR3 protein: CASSPTGQGDTQYF

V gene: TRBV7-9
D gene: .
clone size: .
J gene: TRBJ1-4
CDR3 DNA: TGTGCCAGCGTTCCGGGGATGGCAAATGAAAAACTGTTTTTT
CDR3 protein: CASVPGMANEKLFF

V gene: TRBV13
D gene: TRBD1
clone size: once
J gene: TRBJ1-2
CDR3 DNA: TGTGCCAGCAGCTTAGGAGGGGGCACATCCTATGGCTACACCTTC
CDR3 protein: CASSLGGGTSYGYTF

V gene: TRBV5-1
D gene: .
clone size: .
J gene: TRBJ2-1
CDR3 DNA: TGCGCCAGCAGCTTGGGGGGTAGCGCCTCCTACAATGAGCAGTTCTTC
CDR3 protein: CASSLGGSASYNEQFF

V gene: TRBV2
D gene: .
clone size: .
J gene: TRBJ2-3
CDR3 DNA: TGTGCCACCCTGGGGTTTTCCGGGAAGCAGTATTTT
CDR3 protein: CATLGFSGKQYF

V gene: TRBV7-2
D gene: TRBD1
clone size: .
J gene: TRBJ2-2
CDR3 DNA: TGTGCCAGCAGCGCGTATGGGACAGGGGGCTACACCGGGGAGCTGTTTTTT
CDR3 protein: CASSAYGTGGYTGELFF

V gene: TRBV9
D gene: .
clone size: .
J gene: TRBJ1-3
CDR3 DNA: TGTGCCAGCAGCGAAAACCGGGACACGGTCTCTAGCTCTGGAAACACCATATATTTT
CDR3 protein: CASSENRDTVSSSGNTIYF

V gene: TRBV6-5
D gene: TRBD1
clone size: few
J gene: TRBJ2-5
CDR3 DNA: TGTGCCAGCTCCGGGACAGGTAAAGAGACCCAGTACTTC
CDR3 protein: CASSGTGKETQYF

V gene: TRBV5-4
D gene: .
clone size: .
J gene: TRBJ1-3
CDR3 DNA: TGTGCCAGCAGCCCACGGGGGGTTTCGGCTGGAAACACCATATATTTT
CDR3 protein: CASSPRGVSAGNTIYF

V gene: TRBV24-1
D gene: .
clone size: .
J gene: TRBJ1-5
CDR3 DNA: TGTGCCACCTCGAACGGGGCGGGCAGGGGCCTTGATCAGCCCCAGCATTTT
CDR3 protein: CATSNGAGRGLDQPQHF

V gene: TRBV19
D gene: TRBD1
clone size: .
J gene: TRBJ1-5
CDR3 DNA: TGTGCCAGTAGTGTTCGGACAGGGCTCGTGGGCAATCAGCCCCAGCATTTT
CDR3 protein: CASSVRTGLVGNQPQHF

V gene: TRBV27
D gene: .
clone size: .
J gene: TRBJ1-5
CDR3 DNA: TGTGCCAGCAGCCCAAGAACGGTGAATCAGCCCCAGCATTTT
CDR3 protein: CASSPRTVNQPQHF

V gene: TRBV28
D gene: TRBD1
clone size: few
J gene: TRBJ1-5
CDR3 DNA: TGTGCCAGCAGTTTCGGGACAGGGGGTAAAGGAAATCAGCCCCAGCATTTT
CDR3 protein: CASSFGTGGKGNQPQHF

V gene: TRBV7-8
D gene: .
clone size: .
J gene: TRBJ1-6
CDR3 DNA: TGTGCCAGCCGGGACAATTCCTATAATTCACCCCTCCACTTT
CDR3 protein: CASRDNSYNSPLHF

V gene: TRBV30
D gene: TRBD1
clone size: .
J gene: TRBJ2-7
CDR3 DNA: TGTGCCTGGAGGAGGGACAGTCAGGCCTACGAGCAGTACTTC
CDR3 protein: CAWRRDSQAYEQYF

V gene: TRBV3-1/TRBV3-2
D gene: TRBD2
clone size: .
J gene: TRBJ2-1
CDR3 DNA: TGTGCCAGCAGCCAAGGACTAGCGAGTGTGTTCTTC
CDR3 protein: CASSQGLASVFF

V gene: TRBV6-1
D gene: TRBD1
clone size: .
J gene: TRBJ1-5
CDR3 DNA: TGTGCCAGCAGTGAAGCTGGGACAGGCAATCAGCCCCAGCATTTT
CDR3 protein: CASSEAGTGNQPQHF